The 20 T cell receptor beta chains reported below all come from one sample, sequenced in a study of T-cell reconstitution after alpha-beta-depleted transplantation in children. Preparation of the TCRbeta library used unique molecular identifiers. TCRdb processed the PCR reads anew with MiXCR; each CDR3 protein has one entry. The sample holds about 420,000 distinct CDR3 sequences; about 11% are singletons and the top ten take 4.5% to 6.5%. Sequenced here: PBMCs from the stem cell graft donor, sampled from the stem cell graft. The receptors were gathered from a human donor who donated a stem cell graft to a child with acute myeloid leukemia.

V gene TRBV3-1 combines with J gene TRBJ1-2; 10 bases fit TRBD1. Germline CDR1 and CDR2: LGHDT and YNNKEL (reference sequence). V gave up 0 bases and J gave up 7 bases; unmatched junction bases: 5. CDR3 length: 15 residues. The CDR3 DNA reads as TGTGCCAGCAGCCAAGATGACAGGGGGCACTCTGGCTACACCTTC. It is translated as CASSQDDRGHSGYTF.

This clonotype has only a few counts. J is TRBJ1-5 and V is TRBV18; TRBD1 is a possible D gene (6 bases). The germline V and J ends were trimmed by 6 bases and 9 bases, with 12 bases remaining between them. Germline CDR1 and CDR2: KGHSH and LQKENI. There are 12 residues in the CDR3. In DNA form, the CDR3 reads TGTGCCAGCTCTGAGGGGGGCGGGCCCCAGCATTTT. Residues: CASSEGGGPQHF.

The chain employs TRBV5-5 and TRBJ2-5; D ambiguous. The CDR3 consists of 13 residues. The ends were cut back, 6 bases at V and 0 bases at J, with 9 bases in the middle. Per germline, CDR1 SGHKS and CDR2 YYEKEE (reference sequence). Here the CDR3 reads CASNRRDQETQYF. The CDR3 coding sequence is TGTGCCAGCAATCGACGGGACCAAGAGACCCAGTACTTC.

The chain's CDR3 is CSASPGMAVSTDTQYF. The CDR3 nucleotides read TGCAGTGCTAGCCCGGGAATGGCGGTGAGCACAGATACGCAGTATTTT. The rearrangement links TRBV20-1 to TRBJ2-3, with TRBD2 as a possible D gene (5 bases). CDR1 is DFQATT and CDR2 is SNEGSKA in the germline V gene (reference sequence). CDR3 length: 16 amino acids. Between the trimmed V and J ends, which lost 3 bases and 0 bases, there was a span of 16 bases.

This chain links TRBV5-4 with TRBJ2-4, with TRBD2 as a possible D gene (7 bases). The ends were cut back, 0 bases at V and 3 bases at J, with 16 bases in the middle. Germline V gene data show CDR1 as SGHNT and CDR2 as YYREEE (reference sequence). The CDR3 covers 17 residues. Here the CDR3 DNA reads TGTGCCAGCAGCTTGGGACTTCGAGGGGGGGACAAAAACATTCAGTACTTC. This codes for CASSLGLRGGDKNIQYF.

The chain couples TRBV28 to TRBJ2-1; TRBD2 agrees at 12 bases. In germline, CDR1 is MDHEN, CDR2 SYDVKM. The trim removed 5 bases at V and 3 bases at J, leaving 5 bases unmatched. The CDR3 consists of 16 residues. CDR3 DNA sequence: TGTGCCAGCAGTCCGGGACTAGCGGGTTACTACAATGAGCAGTTCTTC. This sequence encodes CASSPGLAGYYNEQFF.

A few counts support this clonotype. This sequence joins TRBV4-2 and TRBJ2-7; possible D gene TRBD1, 6 bases. There are 15 residues in the CDR3. V was cut by 0 bases and J by 1 base, with 10 bases left in between. Germline CDR1 and CDR2: LGHNA and YNFKEQ. CDR3 loop: CASSQDRGFSYEQYF. The CDR3 DNA sequence: TGTGCCAGCAGCCAAGACAGGGGCTTTTCCTACGAGCAGTACTTC.

With regard to this clonotype: A much larger clone lies one base from this, so it may be a read error. The rearrangement links TRBV10-2 to TRBJ1-6; D perhaps matches TRBD1 (5 bases). This CDR3 has 17 amino acids. Germline V gives CDR1 WSHSY, CDR2 SAAADI. CDR3 coding DNA: TGCGCCAGCGGTGAGTCGCTTAGAACAGGCAGTAATTCACCCCTCCACTTT. Amino acid sequence: CASGESLRTGSNSPLHF.

The chain combines TRBV9 with TRBJ2-2; D is ambiguous. The CDR3 runs to 15 residues. V lost 2 bases to trimming and J lost 0 bases, with 8 bases between them. The germline CDR1 and CDR2 sequences are SGDLS and YYNGEE. The CDR3 region is CASSVSTTNTGELFF. As DNA, the CDR3 is TGTGCCAGCAGCGTGAGTACTACGAACACCGGGGAGCTGTTTTTT. Full variable domain (outside the CDR3, taken from reference TRBV9 and TRBJ2-2): DSGVTQTPKHLITATGQRVTLRCSPRSGDLSVYWYQQSLDQGLQFLIQYYNGEERAKGNILERFSAQQFPDLHSELNLSSLELGDSALYFCASSVSTTNTGELFFGEGSRLTVL.

The rearrangement links TRBV6-4 to TRBJ2-1; 7 bases are a match to TRBD2. The CDR3 has 15 amino acids. The trim removed 3 bases at V and 8 bases at J, leaving 10 bases unmatched. Germline V gene lookup returns CDR1 MRHNA and CDR2 SNTAGT. CDR3 protein: CASSDEGGPRYEQFF. CDR3 nucleotide sequence: TGTGCCAGCAGTGATGAGGGAGGGCCGAGATATGAGCAGTTCTTC.

Only a few counts were recorded for this clonotype. This chain uses TRBV20-1 with TRBJ2-5, with TRBD1 matching 8 bases. The CDR3 runs to 13 residues. Germline CDR1 and CDR2: DFQATT and SNEGSKA (reference sequence). The V and J ends lost 5 bases and 10 bases, in that order; junction bases with no gene match: 12. In DNA form, the CDR3 reads TGCAGTGCTGTTGACCTTATAACAGGGGGCCAGTACTTC. Amino acids: CSAVDLITGGQYF.

In its sample, this clonotype was seen a few times. This chain connects TRBV27 to TRBJ2-1; D might be TRBD1 (5 bases). Germline CDR1 is MNHEY and CDR2 is SMNVEV (reference sequence). Trimming removed 5 bases at V and 6 bases at J, with 20 bases between. The CDR3 length is 16 residues. CDR3 sequence reads: CASSLRQQNPRNEQFF. The DNA for the CDR3 is TGTGCCAGCAGTCTCCGACAGCAAAACCCCCGCAATGAGCAGTTCTTC.

This clonotype was counted only a few times. The chain couples TRBV24-1 to TRBJ2-7; 14 bases fit TRBD2. There are 16 residues in the CDR3. CDR1 is KGHDR, CDR2 SFDVKD, per germline. V lost 4 bases and J lost 7; bases outside the gene matches: 8. CDR3 in DNA: TGTGCCACCAGTGACGGCCGACTAGCGGGGGGGCGTGAGCAGTACGTC. This encodes CATSDGRLAGGREQYV.

This clonotype was counted only a few times. This rearrangement joins TRBV10-3 to TRBJ1-2, with D unclear. The CDR3 has 13 amino acids. The V end was cut by 9 bases, the J end by 3 bases, with 14 bases between. Germline-derived CDR1 and CDR2 are ENHRY and SYGVKD. The CDR3 nucleotides read TGTGCCATTTTGGCCGAGGGCTACTATGGCTACACCTTC. This translates into CAILAEGYYGYTF.

This clonotype was seen a handful of times. For the CDR3, the DNA is TGTGCCAGCAGTTCCCGGGGTTTAGCCAAAAACATTCAGTACTTC. It specifies CASSSRGLAKNIQYF. The J gene is TRBJ2-4, the V gene TRBV12-3 or TRBV12-4; perhaps TRBD2 as D (5 bases). Trimming stripped 4 bases from V and 0 bases from J, with 10 bases between. This CDR3 has 15 residues.

This chain joins TRBV7-2 and TRBJ2-7, with TRBD1 as a possible D gene (5 bases). This CDR3 contains 13 residues. CDR1 is SGHTA and CDR2 is FQGNSA in the germline V gene. Between the trimmed V and J ends, which lost 4 bases and 4 bases, there was a span of 11 bases. The CDR3 bases are TGTGCCAGCAGCTCCACAGGTGTATACGAGCAGTACGTC. Amino acid sequence: CASSSTGVYEQYV.

This clonotype was counted a few times. The chain is built from TRBV6-1 and TRBJ2-7; D may be TRBD1 (5 bases). CDR3 length: 14 residues. Germline assignment: CDR1 MNHNS and CDR2 SASEGT. The CDR3 sequence: CARSGAAQPYEQYV. The CDR3 DNA is TGTGCCAGGAGTGGGGCAGCTCAACCGTACGAGCAGTACGTC.

This clonotype was seen only a few times. The J gene is TRBJ1-3, the V gene TRBV9; D is ambiguous. CDR3 size: 16 residues. Trimming left V 4 bases short and J 4 bases short, with 18 bases between. Germline CDR1 reads SGDLS; CDR2 reads YYNGEE. In DNA form, the CDR3 reads TGTGCCAGCAGCCCCTACAGACCGGAGGGAGGAAACACCATATATTTT. Translation: CASSPYRPEGGNTIYF.

The chain employs TRBV25-1 and TRBJ2-5, with 7 positions matching TRBD1. CDR3 length: 14 amino acids. V was pared by 3 bases and J by 2 bases, with 3 bases of the junction left unmatched. The germline CDR1 and CDR2 sequences are MGHDK and SYGVNS. CDR3 sequence reads: CASSDQGVQETQYF. The CDR3 region has the DNA TGTGCCAGCAGTGACCAGGGGGTGCAAGAGACCCAGTACTTC. The complete variable domain, with remaining parts taken from reference TRBV25-1 and TRBJ2-5, reads EADIYQTPRYLVIGTGKKITLECSQTMGHDKMYWYQQDPGMELHLIHYSYGVNSTEKGDLSSESTVSRIRTEHFPLTLESARPSHTSQYLCASSDQGVQETQYFGPGTRLLVL.

This clonotype was detected many times. This chain links TRBV20-1 with TRBJ1-3; weak D call: TRBD1 (5 bases). Germline loops: CDR1 DFQATT, CDR2 SNEGSKA (reference sequence). The CDR3 covers 16 residues. The germline V and J ends were trimmed by 6 bases and 4 bases, with 22 bases remaining between them. The CDR3 here is CSAESEEGLSGNTIYF. DNA for the CDR3: TGCAGTGCCGAGTCAGAGGAGGGGTTGTCGGGAAACACCATATATTTT.